The source of this TCR beta chain is a study of T-cell reconstitution after alpha-beta-depleted transplantation in children. For TCRbeta, the library was prepared with unique molecular identifiers. One entry per CDR3 protein results from TCRdb running MiXCR on the PCR reads. The table includes approximately 500,000 distinct CDR3 sequences, roughly a tenth detected once. CDR1 and CDR2 from the germline V gene are MNHNS and SASEGT. The V and J ends lost 6 bases and 1 base, in that order; junction bases with no gene match: 8. The CDR3 totals 15 residues. The TCR sequence derives from a child aged 2-9 years with inherited bone marrow failure, due to receive a stem cell transplant. This material consisted of PBMCs, taken before TCRalphabeta/CD19-depleted stem cell transplant. The chain recombines TRBV6-1 with TRBJ2-7; 8 bases agree with TRBD1. As DNA, the CDR3 is TGTGCCAGCAGCCTCCGACAGGGGCAATCCTACGAGCAGTACTTC. Amino acids: CASSLRQGQSYEQYF.